Following are 32 T cell receptor beta chains from one sample sequenced in a study of T-cell memory formation after mild COVID-19. TCRdb passed the 5' RACE reads through MiXCR, listing each CDR3 protein once. The profile shows a few hundred thousand distinct CDR3 sequences, 20% to 25% of them singletons. Source material: PBMCs or a T cell subset sorted from them (not recorded which). The source is a man aged 18 to 29 who had mild COVID-19 (a few samples of this study predate the infection). Cell type and time point are not known.

This clonotype appeared a few times. The genes are TRBV4-1 and TRBJ2-2; D is ambiguous. The V end was cut by 4 bases, the J end by 8 bases, with 5 bases between. The length of the CDR3 is 11 residues. Germline V CDR1 and CDR2: MGHRA, YSYEKL. The DNA of the CDR3 is TGCGCCAGCAGCCGCAATGGGGAGCTGTTTTTT. Protein product: CASSRNGELFF.

This clonotype was seen a few times. At one of its ends the junction is not consistent with the germline gene, which may arise from a read error. V and J are TRBV18 and TRBJ2-3; TRBD1 matches 11 bases. Germline-derived CDR1 and CDR2 are KGHSH and LQKENI. CDR3 length equals 16 residues. Here the CDR3 DNA reads TGTGCCAGCTCACCACGCCGGACAGGGGGCACCGATACGCAGTATTTT. The encoded protein is CASSPRRTGGTDTQYF.

This clonotype was seen more than once but under ten times. CDR3 protein: CASSLEGGFYNEQFF. The CDR3 DNA reads as TGCGCCAGCAGCTTGGAGGGGGGATTCTACAATGAGCAGTTCTTC. The rearrangement links TRBV5-1 to TRBJ2-1, with D tentatively TRBD1 or TRBD2 (6 bases each). This CDR3 is built from 15 residues. Trimming took 0 bases from V and 3 from J, leaving 10 bases between them. Germline assignment: CDR1 SGHRS and CDR2 YFSETQ.

Points on this clonotype: An end of the junction does not agree with germline; a read error may underlie this. The V gene is TRBV3-1, the J gene TRBJ1-6, with D maybe TRBD1 (5 bases). CDR3 length equals 16 residues. CDR1 LGHDT and CDR2 YNNKEL come from the germline V gene (reference sequence). In DNA, the CDR3 is TGTGCCAGCAGCCAAGACAGGGCTTTCCGTAATTCACCCCTCCACTTC. Protein product: CASSQDRAFRNSPLHF.

The chain combines TRBV21-1 with TRBJ2-7; the table's D call of TRBD1 was not tested on the DNA. TRBV21-1 counts as a pseudogene. The length of the CDR3 is 13 residues. The CDR3 region is CASSKAGRVEQYV. In nucleotides, the CDR3 is TGTGCCAGCAGCAAAGCGGGCAGGGTCGAGCAGTACGTC.

This clonotype was found many times. The genes are TRBV4-3 and TRBJ1-6; 9 nucleotides agree with TRBD1. The CDR3 runs to 16 residues. Germline lookup yields CDR1 LGHNA and CDR2 YSLEER. Trimming cost V 5 bases and J 9 bases; bases outside gene matches: 11. CDR3 nucleotide sequence: TGCGCCAGCAGCTCAGCATTCCCGGGACAGGGTTCACCCCTCCACTTT. Amino acids: CASSSAFPGQGSPLHF.

This rearrangement joins TRBV7-9 to TRBJ2-7; no definite D call. Per germline, CDR1 SEHNR and CDR2 FQNEAQ (reference sequence). CDR3 length: 12 amino acids. CDR3 bases: TGTGCCAGCAGCCTCGAGTCAGGTCCCTGGGACGTC. Amino acid sequence: CASSLESGPWDV.

The rearrangement joins TRBV12-3 or TRBV12-4 to TRBJ2-3; TRBD2 matches at 9 bases. The trim removed 5 bases at V and 2 bases at J, leaving 5 bases unmatched. This CDR3 region has 15 residues. CDR3 DNA: TGTGCCAGCAGTCCTGAGCGGGGGGTCACAGATACGCAGTATTTT. Its protein is CASSPERGVTDTQYF.

This clonotype came up many times. The rearrangement uses TRBV9 and TRBJ2-7; the D gene could be TRBD1 or TRBD2 (5 bases each). Germline V lookup: CDR1 SGDLS, CDR2 YYNGEE. V was shortened by 1 base and J by 2 bases, with 10 bases between the two germline ends. This CDR3 is 14 amino acids long. The CDR3 sequence is CASSVRDGTYEQYF. CDR3 nucleotides: TGTGCCAGCAGCGTACGGGACGGGACCTACGAGCAGTACTTC.

Many counts were recorded for this clonotype. The chain joins TRBV7-2 to TRBJ2-1; 13 bases are shared with TRBD2. Germline lookup yields CDR1 SGHTA and CDR2 FQGNSA. Trimming at V came to 4 bases and at J to 5 bases, leaving 2 bases not matched to a gene. This CDR3 is built from 15 residues. CDR3 sequence (DNA): TGTGCCAGCAGCTGGGGACTAGCGGGGAACAATGAGCAGTTCTTC. It specifies CASSWGLAGNNEQFF. The whole variable domain, remainder taken from reference TRBV7-2 and TRBJ2-1, is GAGVSQSPSNKVTEKGKDVELRCDPISGHTALYWYRQSLGQGLEFLIYFQGNSAPDKSGLPSDRFSAERTGGSVSTLTIQRTQQEDSAVYLCASSWGLAGNNEQFFGPGTRLTVL.

CDR3 region: CASSLNRGEKLFF. CDR3 coding DNA: TGTGCCAGCAGTCTTAACAGGGGCGAAAAACTGTTTTTT. The V gene is TRBV6-1, the J gene TRBJ1-4; 7 bases line up with TRBD1. Unmatched junction bases numbered 5, after V lost 5 bases and J lost 8 bases. Germline CDR1 is MNHNS and CDR2 is SASEGT. The length of the CDR3 is 13 residues.

The rearrangement links TRBV4-1 to TRBJ1-6, with 10 bases that match TRBD1. This CDR3 has 19 residues. Germline-derived CDR1 and CDR2 are MGHRA and YSYEKL. The junction had 7 bases not matched to a gene; V was cut back by 2 bases and J by 0 bases. CDR3 DNA: TGCGCCAGCAGCCAAACACCGGGACAGGGGAGCTCCTATAATTCACCCCTCCACTTT. It is translated as CASSQTPGQGSSYNSPLHF.

This clonotype has just a few counts. This chain links TRBV4-1 with TRBJ2-3; D is ambiguous. The germline gives CDR1 MGHRA, CDR2 YSYEKL. The V end lost 1 base, the J end lost 6 bases, and 14 bases lay between the germline ends. This CDR3 comprises 15 residues. The CDR3 DNA reads as TGCGCCAGCAGCCAAGGCGAACTCCAAGTGGATACGCAGTATTTT. Protein sequence: CASSQGELQVDTQYF.

This chain links TRBV20-1 with TRBJ2-2; D call uncertain. Trimming removed 5 bases at V and 6 bases at J, with 7 bases between. This CDR3 region has 11 residues. Germline lookup yields CDR1 DFQATT and CDR2 SNEGSKA (reference sequence). Here the CDR3 reads CSAPTSGELFF. The CDR3 bases are TGCAGTGCTCCAACGTCCGGGGAGCTGTTTTTT.

The J gene is TRBJ2-1, the V gene TRBV4-3; the D gene could be TRBD1 or TRBD2 (5 bases each). From germline, CDR1 is LGHNA and CDR2 YSLEER. The CDR3 is 16 amino acids. Deletions cut 0 bases from V and 4 bases from J, with 13 bases between. Here the CDR3 reads CASSQDEGTAYNEQFF. The CDR3 DNA sequence: TGCGCCAGCAGCCAAGATGAAGGGACGGCATACAATGAGCAGTTCTTC.

This clonotype was seen only once. The chain couples TRBV20-1 to TRBJ2-7; D call uncertain. The CDR3 runs to 13 residues. CDR1 and CDR2 from the germline V gene are DFQATT and SNEGSKA (reference sequence). V lost 3 bases and J lost 7, with 16 bases in between. The CDR3: CSASNSGEREQYF. CDR3 bases: TGCAGTGCTAGCAACAGTGGAGAGAGGGAGCAGTACTTC.

The rearrangement links TRBV7-2 to TRBJ2-2; the D gene is possibly TRBD1 (5 bases). Trimming pared 5 bases from V and 3 bases from J, leaving 13 bases between. Per the germline V gene, CDR1 is SGHTA and CDR2 is FQGNSA. This CDR3 region has 15 residues. The CDR3 sequence: CASSPADTHTGELFF. CDR3 bases: TGTGCCAGCAGCCCGGCGGACACCCACACCGGGGAGCTGTTTTTT.

The chain has TRBV6-5 and TRBJ1-6, with 10 positions matching TRBD1. CDR1 is MNHEY and CDR2 is SVGAGI in the germline V gene. The ends lost 2 bases at V and 8 bases at J; junction bases unmatched: 0. CDR3 length: 14 amino acids. CDR3 in amino acids: CASSYGQGDSPLHF. CDR3 sequence (DNA): TGTGCCAGCAGTTACGGACAGGGGGATTCACCCCTCCACTTT.

This clonotype was counted only a few times. The chain employs TRBV18 and TRBJ2-7, with TRBD1 as a possible D gene (5 bases). Per the germline V gene, CDR1 is KGHSH and CDR2 is LQKENI. Between the trimmed V and J ends, which lost 5 bases and 1 base, there was a span of 9 bases. The CDR3 length is 13 residues. The CDR3 DNA sequence: TGTGCCAGCTCAGCCCCAGGGTCCTACGAGCAGTACTTC. It translates to CASSAPGSYEQYF.

This clonotype has a handful of counts. The chain is built from TRBV6-5 and TRBJ2-3; 10 nucleotides agree with TRBD2. CDR1 is MNHEY, CDR2 SVGAGI, per germline. V gave up 0 bases and J gave up 4 bases; unmatched junction bases: 4. CDR3 size: 16 residues. CDR3 in DNA: TGTGCCAGCAGTTACTCCCTAACTAGCGGGGCAGATACGCAGTATTTT. Its translation is CASSYSLTSGADTQYF.

Only a few counts were recorded for this clonotype. V usage is TRBV7-3 and J usage is TRBJ2-1; TRBD2 matches at 15 bases. This CDR3 comprises 15 residues. From germline, CDR1 is SGHTA and CDR2 FQGTGA. After removal of 5 bases from V and 9 bases from J, the junction contained 5 bases not matched to a gene. Here the CDR3 reads CASSPGLAGGIEQFF. The CDR3 region has the DNA TGTGCCAGCAGCCCCGGACTAGCGGGGGGGATTGAGCAGTTCTTC.

This clonotype was seen only a few times. The chain carries TRBV6-5 and TRBJ2-1, with D possibly being TRBD2 (5 bases). Germline-derived CDR1 and CDR2 are MNHEY and SVGAGI. Deletions cut 4 bases from V and 8 bases from J, with 9 bases between. This CDR3 has 12 residues. The CDR3 bases are TGTGCCAGCAGTTCCCGGGGTTATGAGCAGTTCTTC. Its protein product is CASSSRGYEQFF.

There are a few counts of this clonotype. This chain links TRBV7-2 with TRBJ2-7; 14 positions match TRBD2. The germline V gene has CDR1 SGHTA and CDR2 FQGNSA. V dropped 4 bases and J dropped 0; count of bases not matched to a gene: 5. This CDR3 contains 17 residues. The CDR3 region is CASSYSGTSGGSYEQYV. DNA for the CDR3: TGTGCCAGCAGCTATAGCGGGACTAGCGGGGGCTCCTACGAGCAGTACGTC.

V usage is TRBV4-1 and J usage is TRBJ1-1, with D maybe TRBD1 (6 bases). Germline loops: CDR1 MGHRA, CDR2 YSYEKL. CDR3 length equals 13 residues. Trimming removed 1 base at V and 5 bases at J, with 8 bases between. CDR3 sequence reads: CASSQGTGTEAFF. DNA for the CDR3: TGCGCCAGCAGCCAAGGAACAGGGACTGAAGCTTTCTTT.

The chain couples TRBV4-2 to TRBJ1-2; D unclear. The CDR3 sequence is 15 residues long. The V end lost 0 bases, the J end lost 0 bases, and 8 bases lay between the germline ends. Germline V gene data show CDR1 as LGHNA and CDR2 as YNFKEQ. CDR3 sequence (DNA): TGTGCCAGCAGCCAAGATGCGGCAGCTAACTATGGCTACACCTTC. Translated, it gives CASSQDAAANYGYTF.

This chain connects TRBV6-6 to TRBJ2-4, with D hard to call. The germline V gene has CDR1 MNHNY and CDR2 SVGAGI (reference sequence). Trimming removed 4 bases at V and 9 bases at J, with 28 bases between. CDR3 length: 18 amino acids. The CDR3 protein is CASSFGLNGPGNFSIQYF. In DNA form, the CDR3 reads TGTGCCAGCAGTTTTGGCTTGAATGGGCCGGGTAATTTTAGCATTCAGTACTTC.

This sequence joins TRBV7-9 and TRBJ2-5; possibly TRBD2 for D (6 bases). Germline CDR1 and CDR2: SEHNR and FQNEAQ (reference sequence). Trimming stripped 6 bases from V and 1 base from J, with 12 bases between. There are 14 residues in the CDR3. Here the CDR3 DNA reads TGTGCCAGCAGGGAGGGGACGGTCCAAGAGACCCAGTACTTC. This translates into CASREGTVQETQYF.

This clonotype was detected many times. The chain uses TRBV7-6 and TRBJ2-1; no firm D call. CDR3 length: 13 amino acids. Germline V CDR1 and CDR2: SGHVS, FNYEAQ. Trimming cost V 0 bases and J 10 bases, with 10 bases left between them. The CDR3 DNA is TGTGCCAGCAGCTTAGCCTTCCCTCAGGAGCAGTTCTTC. Translated: CASSLAFPQEQFF.

V is TRBV4-1 and J is TRBJ1-6; D is uncertain. The CDR3 is 13 residues long. Deletions cut 0 bases from V and 8 bases from J, with 5 bases between. Looked up from germline, CDR1 is MGHRA and CDR2 is YSYEKL. CDR3 nucleotide sequence: TGCGCCAGCAGCCAAGATACAGATTCACCCCTCCACTTT. This sequence encodes CASSQDTDSPLHF.

The chain links TRBV7-9 to TRBJ2-5; D is ambiguous. The germline gives CDR1 SEHNR, CDR2 FQNEAQ (reference sequence). The CDR3 loop spans 17 amino acids. V lost 3 bases and J 0 bases, leaving 17 bases between the germline ends. CDR3 DNA: TGTGCCAGCAGCTTCAGGCTGTGGTTGGGGTACCAAGAGACCCAGTACTTC. Protein sequence: CASSFRLWLGYQETQYF.

This clonotype was seen a few times. V and J are TRBV7-2 and TRBJ2-5; 11 bases fit TRBD2. CDR1 SGHTA and CDR2 FQGNSA come from the germline V gene. The CDR3 has 17 residues. V was clipped by 3 bases and J by 2 bases; unmatched bases: 8. CDR3 coding DNA: TGTGCCAGCAGCTTGGGTCCTAGCGGGGGGTCTCAAGAGACCCAGTACTTC. This sequence encodes CASSLGPSGGSQETQYF. Full variable domain (remainder filled in from reference TRBV7-2 and TRBJ2-5): GAGVSQSPSNKVTEKGKDVELRCDPISGHTALYWYRQSLGQGLEFLIYFQGNSAPDKSGLPSDRFSAERTGGSVSTLTIQRTQQEDSAVYLCASSLGPSGGSQETQYFGPGTRLLVL.

The table lists this clonotype with a count of one. V is TRBV6-5 and J is TRBJ2-4; perhaps TRBD1 as D (6 bases). Per the germline V gene, CDR1 is MNHEY and CDR2 is SVGAGI. CDR3 length: 16 residues. Trimming removed 5 bases at V and 0 bases at J, with 14 bases between. CDR3 sequence reads: CASSGTGMVAKNIQYF. CDR3 DNA sequence: TGTGCCAGCAGTGGCACAGGGATGGTAGCCAAAAACATTCAGTACTTC.